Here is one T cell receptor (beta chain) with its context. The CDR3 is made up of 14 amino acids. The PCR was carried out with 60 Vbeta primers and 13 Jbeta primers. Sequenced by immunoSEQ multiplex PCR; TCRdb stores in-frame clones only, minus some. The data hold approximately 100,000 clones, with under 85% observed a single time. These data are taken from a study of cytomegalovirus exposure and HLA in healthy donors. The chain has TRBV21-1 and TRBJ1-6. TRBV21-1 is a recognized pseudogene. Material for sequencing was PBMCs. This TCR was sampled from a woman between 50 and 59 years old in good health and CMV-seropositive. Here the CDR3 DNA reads TGTGCCAGCAGCAAGAGGAACTATAATTCACCCCTCCACTTT. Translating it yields CASSKRNYNSPLHF.